This T cell receptor (beta chain) was profiled in a study of T cells in Graves' hyperthyroidism and ophthalmopathy. For the study at large: Upon initial diagnosis and before any treatment, peripheral blood was collected.

Stable disease denoted Graves' hyperthyroidism without ophthalmopathy progression within 18 months. Diagnosis of hyperthyroidism was new in patients aged 18 to 65, and its duration was under 2 months. Amplification yielded TCR beta CDR3 regions, with RNA transcripts as the source. A set of HTBI primers served as the primers for a first-round RT-PCR of the TCR CDR3. In TCRdb, the multiplex PCR reads were re-called with MiXCR into one record per CDR3 protein. The sample has a few hundred thousand distinct CDR3 sequences, 14% seen once. Study outcomes and limitations: Expanded thyroid clonotypes (above 0.001) were mostly also found in blood.

CDR3 length: 13 amino acids. V lost 1 base and J lost 5, with 11 bases in between. Germline CDR1 and CDR2: SQVTM and ANQGSEA. Concerning this clonotype: The target antigen is unknown.

The TCR comes from a woman between 40 and 55 years old with Graves' hyperthyroidism. The chain uses TRBV29-1 and TRBJ2-5; TRBD1 is a possible D gene (6 bases). Material: blood. Written as DNA, the CDR3 is TGCAGCGTTGAAGGGGGGCGCGGGGAGACCCAGTACTTC. Protein: CSVEGGRGETQYF.